What follows are 16 T cell receptor beta chains derived from one specimen sequenced in a study of blood T cell repertoires in COVID-19. Here immunoSEQ multiplex PCR was the method, and the copy in TCRdb shows in-frame clones only, minus some. The sample records about 170,000 clones, around four fifths being singletons. Sequencing was performed on peripheral blood. The source of these receptors is a woman aged 70 to 79 who had recovered from COVID-19.

This clone was recorded a few times. The chain recombines TRBV6-2 or TRBV6-3 with TRBJ2-1, with 9 bases lining up with TRBD2. Germline CDR1 MNHEY, CDR2 SVGEGT. The V segment lost 2 bases and the J segment 5 bases; nucleotides outside the gene matches: 4. This CDR3 spans 15 amino acids. CDR3 protein: CASSYVASGDNEQFF. CDR3 nucleotides: TGTGCCAGCAGTTACGTCGCTAGCGGGGACAATGAGCAGTTCTTC.

The rearrangement joins TRBV27 to TRBJ2-5, with a tentative D call TRBD2 (5 bases). V was cut by 2 bases and J by 7 bases, with 14 bases left in between. This CDR3 region has 14 residues. The germline gives CDR1 MNHEY, CDR2 SMNVEV (reference sequence). This chain's CDR3 is CASSLTPGGGTQYF. The CDR3 DNA sequence: TGTGCCAGCAGTTTAACCCCCGGAGGAGGGACCCAGTACTTC.

This clone appeared once. The rearrangement links TRBV6-2 or TRBV6-3 to TRBJ1-2; 9 nucleotides line up with TRBD1. This CDR3 comprises 15 residues. J was trimmed by 5 bases and V by 5 bases; bases with no gene match: 9. The germline V gene has CDR1 MNHEY and CDR2 SVGEGT. The CDR3 protein is CASSPDGQGWYGYTF. The CDR3 coding sequence is TGTGCCAGCAGTCCCGACGGACAGGGGTGGTATGGCTACACCTTC.

V usage is TRBV5-4 and J usage is TRBJ2-1, with TRBD2 identical over 9 bases. The germline CDR1 and CDR2 sequences are SGHNT and YYREEE (reference sequence). CDR3 length equals 15 residues. V dropped 4 bases and J dropped 3; count of bases not matched to a gene: 5. CDR3 nucleotide sequence: TGTGCCAGCAGCCTCGCTAGCGGGGACTACAATGAGCAGTTCTTC. Protein product: CASSLASGDYNEQFF.

V is TRBV5-5 and J is TRBJ1-1; 8 positions match TRBD1. The junction had 5 bases not matched to a gene; V was cut back by 4 bases and J by 6 bases. In germline, CDR1 is SGHKS, CDR2 YYEKEE (reference sequence). The CDR3 runs to 13 residues. The CDR3 region is CASSRLTGAEAFF. CDR3 nucleotide sequence: TGTGCCAGCAGCCGTTTGACAGGGGCTGAAGCTTTCTTT. The full variable domain, rest sourced from reference TRBV5-5 and TRBJ1-1, is DAGVTQSPTHLIKTRGQQVTLRCSPISGHKSVSWYQQVLGQGPQFIFQYYEKEERGRGNFPDRFSARQFPNYSSELNVNALLLGDSALYLCASSRLTGAEAFFGQGTRLTVV.

The chain uses TRBV18 and TRBJ2-3; TRBD2 agrees at 8 bases. Germline values: CDR1 KGHSH, CDR2 LQKENI. The CDR3 contains 16 residues. The ends lost 0 bases at V and 1 base at J; junction bases unmatched: 3. In DNA, the CDR3 is TGTGCCAGCTCACCACCGGCCGGGGGGGGCACAGATACGCAGTATTTT. Translated: CASSPPAGGGTDTQYF.

This clone showed up just once. Since the CDR3 does not end with the conserved phenylalanine or tryptophan, this likely comes from a read error. The DNA is omitted, as the CDR3 cannot be located on it reliably, and the CDR3 follows TCRdb's listing. V is TRBV14 and J is TRBJ1-1; TRBD1, as called in the table, went unchecked against the DNA. Germline V gene lookup returns CDR1 SGHDN and CDR2 FVKESK. The CDR3 adds up to 11 amino acids, both ends counted. The CDR3 loop is CASSRDRVRSI.

This clone was found once. The chain carries TRBV29-1 and TRBJ2-5, with 7 bases that match TRBD2. There are 15 residues in the CDR3. Germline CDR1 and CDR2: SQVTM and ANQGSEA. After removal of 7 bases from V and 3 bases from J, the junction contained 14 bases not matched to a gene. The CDR3 sequence: CSADGSASGEETQYF. In DNA form, the CDR3 reads TGCAGCGCCGATGGGTCGGCTAGCGGAGAAGAGACCCAGTACTTC. The variable domain in full, completed from reference TRBV29-1 and TRBJ2-5, reads SAVISQKPSRDICQRGTSLTIQCQVDSQVTMMFWYRQQPGQSLTLIATANQGSEATYESGFVIDKFPISRPNLTFSTLTVSNMSPEDSSIYLCSADGSASGEETQYFGPGTRLLVL.

The CDR3 reads CASRRATAGNQPQHF. The CDR3 nucleotides read TGTGCCAGCAGGAGGGCCACGGCGGGGAATCAGCCCCAGCATTTT. The chain has TRBV6-5 and TRBJ1-5; D not resolved. Germline CDR1 reads MNHEY; CDR2 reads SVGAGI. The CDR3 length is 15 residues. Trimming removed 6 bases at V and 4 bases at J, with 16 bases between.

The rearrangement joins TRBV9 to TRBJ1-3, with D perhaps matching TRBD1 (6 bases). This CDR3 comprises 15 residues. V was shortened by 3 bases and J by 0 bases, with 10 bases between the two germline ends. Germline V lookup: CDR1 SGDLS, CDR2 YYNGEE. Here the CDR3 reads CASSAGQNSGNTIYF. The CDR3 region has the DNA TGTGCCAGCAGCGCCGGACAGAACTCTGGAAACACCATATATTTT.

The chain combines TRBV2 with TRBJ1-4, with D possibly matching TRBD1 (5 bases). The germline V gene encodes CDR1 SNHLY and CDR2 FYNNEI. V dropped 3 bases and J dropped 0 bases, with 11 bases sitting between them. The CDR3 is 16 amino acids. The CDR3 is CASSEGGIATNEKLFF. CDR3 DNA: TGTGCCAGCAGTGAGGGGGGGATTGCAACTAATGAAAAACTGTTTTTT.

In DNA, the CDR3 is TGTGCCAGCAGCCAATTCGGCGGCCATAGTCAGCCCCAGCATTTT. Protein sequence: CASSQFGGHSQPQHF. V gene TRBV3-1 (or the pseudogene TRBV3-2) combines with J gene TRBJ1-5; no clear D gene. V lost 2 bases and J 6 bases, leaving 14 bases between the germline ends. Germline lookup yields CDR1 LGHDT and CDR2 YNNKEL (reference sequence). CDR3 size: 15 residues.

DNA of the CDR3: TGTGCCAGCAGCCAAGACCCGACAGGGGGAACTTATTCACCCCTCCACTTT. Its protein is CASSQDPTGGTYSPLHF. This chain joins TRBV4-2 and TRBJ1-6; 9 positions match TRBD1. In germline, CDR1 is LGHNA, CDR2 YNFKEQ. The CDR3 extends over 17 amino acids. V was clipped by 0 bases and J by 8 bases; unmatched bases: 8.

V and J are TRBV5-1 and TRBJ2-3, with 7 bases identical to TRBD1. Germline-derived CDR1 and CDR2 are SGHRS and YFSETQ. The V segment lost 6 bases and the J segment 2 bases; nucleotides outside the gene matches: 12. CDR3 length: 16 residues. The CDR3 sequence is CASNPGQVNPTDTQYF. The CDR3 coding sequence is TGCGCCAGCAACCCCGGACAGGTCAACCCCACAGATACGCAGTATTTT.

The chain uses TRBV5-1 and TRBJ2-7, with 8 positions matching TRBD1. Germline trimming cut 4 bases from V and 3 bases from J; bases unmatched to any gene: 3. The CDR3 runs 13 residues. Germline V gene sequence: CDR1 SGHRS, CDR2 YFSETQ. The CDR3: CASSGQGFYEQYF. CDR3 DNA sequence: TGCGCCAGCAGCGGACAGGGATTCTACGAGCAGTACTTC.

This chain joins TRBV6-4 and TRBJ2-3; D ambiguous. CDR3 size: 15 residues. Looked up from germline, CDR1 is MRHNA and CDR2 is SNTAGT. V was shortened by 2 bases and J by 0 bases, with 9 bases between the two germline ends. The CDR3 loop reads CASSDRASSTDTQYF. The DNA for the CDR3 is TGTGCCAGCAGTGACCGCGCCTCTAGCACAGATACGCAGTATTTT.